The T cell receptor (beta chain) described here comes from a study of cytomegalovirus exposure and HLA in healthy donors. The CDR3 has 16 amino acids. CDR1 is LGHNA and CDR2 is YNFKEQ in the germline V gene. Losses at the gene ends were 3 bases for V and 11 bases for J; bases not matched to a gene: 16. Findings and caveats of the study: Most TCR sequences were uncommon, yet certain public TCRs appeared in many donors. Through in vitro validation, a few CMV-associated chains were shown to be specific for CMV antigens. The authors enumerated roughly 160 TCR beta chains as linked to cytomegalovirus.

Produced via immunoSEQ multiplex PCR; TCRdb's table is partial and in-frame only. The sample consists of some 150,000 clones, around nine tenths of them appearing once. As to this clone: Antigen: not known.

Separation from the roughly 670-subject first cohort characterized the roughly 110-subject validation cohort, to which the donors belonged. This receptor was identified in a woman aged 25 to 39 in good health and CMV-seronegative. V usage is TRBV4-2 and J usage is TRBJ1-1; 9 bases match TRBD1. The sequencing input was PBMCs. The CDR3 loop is CASSHDLVGQGISAFF. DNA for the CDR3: TGTGCCAGCAGCCACGATCTCGTGGGACAGGGCATCAGCGCTTTCTTT.